The 30 T cell receptor beta chains below come from one sample, sequenced in a study of beta chain features in type 1 diabetes. Expressed TCRB transcripts were sequenced because the entire RNA isolate underwent reverse transcription. Some clones are missing from TCRdb's copy, which holds only in-frame ones; the method was immunoSEQ multiplex PCR. The data show some 410,000 clones, around 14% seen once. The specimen sequenced was naive CD4+ T cells from blood. The receptors here all came from a man between 25 and 39 years old in good health.

The rearrangement links TRBV13 to TRBJ2-5; 7 nucleotides line up with TRBD2. The J call is uncertain, as TRBJ2-7 better fits the DNA end. The CDR3 spans 14 residues. CDR1 and CDR2 from the germline V gene are PRHDT and FYEKMQ (reference sequence). This CDR3 is CASSSSREGYEQYF. CDR3 DNA sequence: TGTGCCAGCAGCTCCAGCAGGGAGGGTTACGAGCAGTACTTC.

The V and J genes are TRBV30 and TRBJ1-2; 7 bases line up with TRBD1. V was pared by 7 bases and J by 4 bases, with 0 bases of the junction left unmatched. The CDR3 spans 10 residues. Germline loops: CDR1 GTSNPN, CDR2 SVGIG (reference sequence). The CDR3: CASGGYGYTF. The DNA of the CDR3 is TGTGCCTCAGGGGGCTATGGCTACACCTTC.

This chain joins TRBV18 and TRBJ1-2; D remains ambiguous. CDR3 length equals 15 residues. Trimming shortened V by 6 bases and J by 6 bases, and 20 bases separated the two germline ends. Germline V CDR1 and CDR2: KGHSH, LQKENI. CDR3 coding DNA: TGTGCCAGCTCCCAAACGGCATTGAGCGGGAATGGCTACACCTTC. Translating gives CASSQTALSGNGYTF. Complete variable domain (other parts from reference TRBV18 and TRBJ1-2): NAGVMQNPRHLVRRRGQEARLRCSPMKGHSHVYWYRQLPEEGLKFMVYLQKENIIDESGMPKERFSAEFPKEGPSILRIQQVVRGDSAAYFCASSQTALSGNGYTFGSGTRLTVV.

The chain is built from TRBV29-1 and TRBJ1-2; D not certain. Per germline, CDR1 SQVTM and CDR2 ANQGSEA. The ends were cut back, 5 bases at V and 4 bases at J, with 14 bases in the middle. CDR3 length: 13 residues. The CDR3 nucleotides are TGCAGCGTTCTGAATGGGGAGGCCTATGGCTACACCTTC. Its translation: CSVLNGEAYGYTF. Full variable domain (missing parts from reference TRBV29-1 and TRBJ1-2): SAVISQKPSRDICQRGTSLTIQCQVDSQVTMMFWYRQQPGQSLTLIATANQGSEATYESGFVIDKFPISRPNLTFSTLTVSNMSPEDSSIYLCSVLNGEAYGYTFGSGTRLTVV.

This sequence joins TRBV28 and TRBJ2-2; the D is unclear. This CDR3 is 12 amino acids long. Looked up from germline, CDR1 is MDHEN and CDR2 is SYDVKM. With 5 bases removed from V and 5 bases from J, the gap between germline ends came to 6 bases. Here the CDR3 reads CASSHDTGELFF. Written as DNA, the CDR3 is TGTGCCAGCAGTCATGATACCGGGGAGCTGTTTTTT.

A few counts support this clone. At one end, the junction sequence differs from germline, possibly due to a read error. The V gene is TRBV7-7, the J gene TRBJ2-3, with D unresolved. From germline, CDR1 is SSHAT and CDR2 FNYEAQ (reference sequence). There are 12 residues in the CDR3. The CDR3 is CASSDEGKAQYF. CDR3 nucleotides: TGTGCTAGCAGCGACGAAGGAAAAGCGCAGTATTTT. Variable domain in full (rest from reference TRBV7-7 and TRBJ2-3): GAGVSQSPRYKVTKRGQDVTLRCDPISSHATLYWYQQALGQGPEFLTYFNYEAQPDKSGLPSDRFSAERPEGSISTLTIQRTEQRDSAMYRCASSDEGKAQYFGPGTRLTVL.

This clone turned up a few times. The gene calls are TRBV29-1 and TRBJ2-5, with a tentative D call TRBD2 (5 bases). Between the trimmed V and J ends, which lost 7 bases and 5 bases, there was a span of 14 bases. Germline V CDR1 and CDR2: SQVTM, ANQGSEA. The length of the CDR3 is 12 residues. The CDR3: CSAGRGGETQYF. The CDR3 nucleotides read TGCAGCGCTGGGCGAGGCGGGGAGACCCAGTACTTC.

This clone was counted between two and nine times. This chain joins TRBV7-3 and TRBJ2-2; D unclear. Germline CDR1 SGHTA, CDR2 FQGTGA. The CDR3 is made up of 14 amino acids. V lost 5 bases, J lost 5 bases, and 12 bases lay in between. The CDR3 DNA reads as TGTGCCAGCAGCACCGGACCTTTGACCGGGGAGCTGTTTTTT. Protein product: CASSTGPLTGELFF.

This clone turned up a few times. The gene calls are TRBV30 and TRBJ1-1; D is perhaps TRBD1 (6 bases). This CDR3 is built from 14 residues. Germline V gene lookup returns CDR1 GTSNPN and CDR2 SVGIG (reference sequence). V was cut by 3 bases and J by 5 bases, with 16 bases left in between. CDR3 in DNA: TGTGCCTGGAGCCTAGGGGGGTTTGGGACTGAAGCTTTCTTT. This gives the protein CAWSLGGFGTEAFF. The complete variable domain, with remaining parts taken from reference TRBV30 and TRBJ1-1, reads SQTIHQWPATLVQPVGSPLSLECTVEGTSNPNLYWYRQAAGRGLQLLFYSVGIGQISSEVPQNLSASRPQDRQFILSSKKLLLSDSGFYLCAWSLGGFGTEAFFGQGTRLTVV.

This clone was seen a handful of times. CDR3 sequence reads: CASSPIHFHEQFF. The CDR3, as DNA: TGTGCCAGCAGCCCCATCCATTTCCATGAGCAGTTCTTC. The chain combines TRBV25-1 with TRBJ2-1, with unresolved D. The CDR3 totals 13 residues. The V gene lost 6 bases and the J gene lost 8 bases, with 14 bases spanning the gap. Germline loops: CDR1 MGHDK, CDR2 SYGVNS.

This clone appeared a few times. The junction shows a germline mismatch at one end, possibly a read error. The genes are TRBV7-7 and TRBJ2-1; 7 nucleotides agree with TRBD1. The CDR3 loop spans 15 amino acids. Germline assignment: CDR1 SSHAT and CDR2 FNYEAQ (reference sequence). The CDR3 loop is CASSPGDTGVGEQFF. CDR3 nucleotides: TGTGCTAGCAGTCCCGGAGACACAGGGGTTGGTGAGCAGTTCTTC.

The chain carries TRBV10-3 and TRBJ2-2; TRBD2 matches 14 bases. After removal of 5 bases from V and 7 bases from J, the junction contained 9 bases not matched to a gene. CDR3 length: 17 amino acids. The germline CDR1 and CDR2 sequences are ENHRY and SYGVKD. CDR3 residues: CAISLGLAGVLIGELFF. The CDR3 nucleotides read TGTGCCATCAGTTTGGGACTAGCGGGAGTTTTAATCGGGGAGCTGTTTTTT.

This rearrangement joins TRBV5-1 to TRBJ1-3; tentative D call: TRBD1 (5 bases). Trimming took off 3 bases at V and 0 bases at J, with 13 bases between the two ends. The CDR3 sequence is 16 residues long. Germline CDR1 and CDR2: SGHRS and YFSETQ. DNA of the CDR3: TGCGCCAGCAGCTCGATAACGACAGACTCTGGAAACACCATATATTTT. It specifies CASSSITTDSGNTIYF.

The V call is TRBV2, the J call TRBJ2-1; 8 bases line up with TRBD2. This CDR3 contains 14 residues. CDR1 is SNHLY and CDR2 is FYNNEI in the germline V gene. J lost 8 bases, V lost 2 bases, and 5 bases had no gene match. CDR3 sequence: CASSEFGTRYEQFF. The CDR3 region has the DNA TGTGCCAGCAGTGAATTTGGGACTAGATATGAGCAGTTCTTC.

In its sample, this clone was seen a few times. This chain connects TRBV19 to TRBJ2-1; no definite D call. Germline V lookup: CDR1 LNHDA, CDR2 SQIVND (reference sequence). CDR3 length equals 12 residues. V lost 3 bases and J 8 bases, leaving 8 bases between the germline ends. In DNA form, the CDR3 reads TGTGCCAGTAGTATCCGAGAGGATGAGCAGTTCTTC. It codes for CASSIREDEQFF.

This clone was observed a few times. The chain combines TRBV6-5 with TRBJ2-1, with TRBD2 matching 9 bases. Germline V lookup: CDR1 MNHEY, CDR2 SVGAGI. Trimming at V came to 9 bases and at J to 4 bases, leaving 4 bases not matched to a gene. This CDR3 comprises 13 residues. The CDR3, as DNA: TGTGCCAGTGGGCGGGGGGGTTACAATGAGCAGTTCTTC. Protein: CASGRGGYNEQFF.

The table lists this clone with a few counts. J is TRBJ2-1 and V is TRBV6-5; the match to TRBD2 covers 12 bases. Germline CDR1 is MNHEY and CDR2 is SVGAGI. Trimming removed 8 bases from V and 9 bases from J; junction bases left unmatched: 11. CDR3 size: 15 residues. The CDR3 sequence is CASVTSLAGGIEQFF. The CDR3 coding sequence is TGTGCCAGCGTTACTAGCCTAGCGGGAGGGATTGAGCAGTTCTTC.

This clone was picked up a small number of times. The chain recombines TRBV5-6 with TRBJ2-5; 12 bases match TRBD2. The V segment lost 3 bases and the J segment 4 bases; nucleotides outside the gene matches: 7. The CDR3 is made up of 16 amino acids. Germline values: CDR1 SGHDT, CDR2 YYEEEE. CDR3 protein: CASSSLPTSGGETQYF. The CDR3 nucleotides read TGTGCCAGCAGCTCGCTACCGACTAGCGGGGGAGAGACCCAGTACTTC.

This clone was detected only a few times. V is TRBV2 and J is TRBJ2-7; the match to TRBD1 covers 9 bases. Germline V lookup: CDR1 SNHLY, CDR2 FYNNEI. The CDR3 runs 14 residues. After removal of 8 bases from V and 5 bases from J, the junction contained 10 bases not matched to a gene. The DNA for the CDR3 is TGTGCCAGCGGGAAGGACAGGGGATCGGACGAGCAGTACTTC. Translation gives CASGKDRGSDEQYF.

This rearrangement joins TRBV6-5 to TRBJ1-5; no clear D. Trimming shortened V by 6 bases and J by 0 bases, and 6 bases separated the two germline ends. The CDR3 loop spans 13 amino acids. Germline CDR1 is MNHEY and CDR2 is SVGAGI. CDR3 in DNA: TGTGCCAGCAGGGGCCTTAGCAATCAGCCCCAGCATTTT. Amino acid sequence: CASRGLSNQPQHF.

The chain recombines TRBV30 with TRBJ2-3, with TRBD1 identical over 9 bases. The V gene's germline CDR1 is GTSNPN and CDR2 SVGIG (reference sequence). With V trimmed by 5 bases and J by 2 bases, 8 bases remained unmatched. The CDR3 has 15 residues. The CDR3 DNA is TGTGCCTGGGACCTACAGGGGGCGAACACAGATACGCAGTATTTT. Translation: CAWDLQGANTDTQYF. Full variable domain (rest looked up from reference TRBV30 and TRBJ2-3): SQTIHQWPATLVQPVGSPLSLECTVEGTSNPNLYWYRQAAGRGLQLLFYSVGIGQISSEVPQNLSASRPQDRQFILSSKKLLLSDSGFYLCAWDLQGANTDTQYFGPGTRLTVL.

This clone appeared a few times. J is TRBJ1-4 and V is TRBV6-5, with TRBD1 identical over 9 bases. Germline loops: CDR1 MNHEY, CDR2 SVGAGI. J gave up 5 bases and V 10 bases, and 8 bases lay outside the gene matches. The CDR3 runs to 14 residues. The CDR3 DNA follows: TGTGCCACGAGGGACAGGGTCCGAAATGAAAAACTGTTTTTT. Protein sequence: CATRDRVRNEKLFF.

The V call is TRBV4-3, the J call TRBJ1-6; TRBD1 aligns across 9 bases. The V gene's germline CDR1 is LGHNA and CDR2 YSLEER. The V gene end was trimmed by 4 bases and the J gene end by 7 bases; junction bases not matched to a gene: 5. The CDR3 consists of 15 residues. In nucleotides, the CDR3 is TGCGCCAGCAGCCCTCGGGACAGGGCGAATTCACCCCTCCACTTT. It is translated as CASSPRDRANSPLHF.

The table lists this clone with a few counts. The chain recombines TRBV4-3 with TRBJ2-6; 8 bases line up with TRBD2. The CDR3 sequence is 16 residues long. Germline CDR1 LGHNA, CDR2 YSLEER. The J segment lost 12 bases and the V segment lost 1 base, leaving 11 bases of the junction unmatched. CDR3 bases: TGCGCCAGCAGCCAAGGGTGGGGAAGCAGCGGGAGCGTCCTGACTTTC. Translated, it gives CASSQGWGSSGSVLTF.

With regard to this clone: Other DNA sequences of this sample code for an identical CDR3. The chain is built from TRBV20-1 and TRBJ2-3; D is unclear. CDR3 length: 11 residues. Deletions cut 2 bases from V and 3 bases from J, with 3 bases between. Germline CDR1 DFQATT, CDR2 SNEGSKA (reference sequence). This chain's CDR3 is CSARLTDTQYF. CDR3 DNA sequence: TGCAGTGCTAGACTGACAGATACGCAGTATTTT.

This clone was found once. V gene TRBV20-1 combines with J gene TRBJ2-5; D is unclear. Trimming shortened V by 7 bases and J by 5 bases, and 8 bases separated the two germline ends. Germline V gene data show CDR1 as DFQATT and CDR2 as SNEGSKA (reference sequence). This CDR3 spans 10 amino acids. The CDR3 is CSGLVETQYF. The CDR3 DNA is TGCAGTGGCCTTGTGGAGACCCAGTACTTC.

The V gene is TRBV29-1, the J gene TRBJ2-5; D not certain. V was pared by 2 bases and J by 12 bases, with 10 bases between. The CDR3 has 10 residues. Germline CDR1 reads SQVTM; CDR2 reads ANQGSEA. Here the CDR3 DNA reads TGCAGCGTTGAATCAGAACAAAAGTACTTC. Its protein is CSVESEQKYF.

The rearrangement links TRBV14 to TRBJ2-2; 7 bases line up with TRBD1. The CDR3 runs to 13 residues. Germline loops: CDR1 SGHDN, CDR2 FVKESK. After removal of 6 bases from V and 6 bases from J, the junction contained 4 bases not matched to a gene. CDR3 sequence: CASRLTGAGELFF. As DNA, the CDR3 is TGTGCCAGCAGACTTACAGGGGCCGGGGAGCTGTTTTTT.

This clone has a handful of counts. The chain carries TRBV5-1 and TRBJ2-1; TRBD1 is a possible D gene (6 bases). Trimming stripped 1 base from V and 9 bases from J, with 8 bases between. Looked up from germline, CDR1 is SGHRS and CDR2 is YFSETQ. The CDR3 sequence is 12 residues long. CDR3 coding DNA: TGCGCCAGCAGCTTGAGGGGGTCTGAGCAGTTCTTC. It specifies CASSLRGSEQFF.

This clone was counted only a few times. V gene TRBV28 combines with J gene TRBJ2-7; D is ambiguous. The CDR3 sequence is 12 residues long. Trimming removed 2 bases at V and 6 bases at J, with 8 bases between. The germline CDR1 and CDR2 sequences are MDHEN and SYDVKM. The CDR3 spells CASSLTRREQYF. The CDR3 DNA sequence: TGTGCCAGCAGTTTAACCCGCCGCGAGCAGTACTTC.